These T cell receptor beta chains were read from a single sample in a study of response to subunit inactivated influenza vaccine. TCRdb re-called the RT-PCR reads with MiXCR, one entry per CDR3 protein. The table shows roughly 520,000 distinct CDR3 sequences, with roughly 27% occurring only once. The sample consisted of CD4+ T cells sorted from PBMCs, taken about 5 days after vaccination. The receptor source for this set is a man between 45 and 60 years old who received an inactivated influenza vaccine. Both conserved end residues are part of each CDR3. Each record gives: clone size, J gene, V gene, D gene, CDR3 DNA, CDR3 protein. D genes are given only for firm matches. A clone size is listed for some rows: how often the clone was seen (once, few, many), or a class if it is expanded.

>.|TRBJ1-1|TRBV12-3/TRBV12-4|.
TGTGCCAGCAGTTTCGGGGAAGCGAGCACTGAAGCTTTCTTT
CASSFGEASTEAFF
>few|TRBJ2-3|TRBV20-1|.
TGCAGTGTCCCCTTACGGGAGTACACAGATACGCAGTATTTT
CSVPLREYTDTQYF
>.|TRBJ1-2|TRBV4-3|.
TGCGCCAGCAGCCACCGAGCAGGGTTTGGCTACACCTTC
CASSHRAGFGYTF
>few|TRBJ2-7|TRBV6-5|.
TGTGCCAGCAGACGGATCTACGAGCAGTACTTC
CASRRIYEQYF
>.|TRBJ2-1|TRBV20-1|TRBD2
TGCAGTGCAAGGGGACTAGCGGGAAGTGGGTCCCCATTACGACAGTTCTTC
CSARGLAGSGSPLRQFF
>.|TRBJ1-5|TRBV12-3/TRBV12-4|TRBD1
TGTGCCAGCAGTGCCCGGGACAGGGTTTTATACAATCAGCCCCAGCATTTT
CASSARDRVLYNQPQHF
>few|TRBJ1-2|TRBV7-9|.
TGTGCCAGCAGCCGCCCCGAGGTCCAGGTTAACTATGGCTACACCTTC
CASSRPEVQVNYGYTF
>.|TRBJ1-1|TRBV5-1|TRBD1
TGCGCCAGCGCGGGACAGGGGAACACTGAAGCTTTCTTT
CASAGQGNTEAFF
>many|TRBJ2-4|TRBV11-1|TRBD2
TGTGCCAGCAGCTTCGGCCTAGCGGGAAAGGCAGCCAAAAACATTCAGTACTTC
CASSFGLAGKAAKNIQYF
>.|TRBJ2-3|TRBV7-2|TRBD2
TGTGCCAGCAAACTAGCGGGAGGTAGTGATACGCAGTATTTT
CASKLAGGSDTQYF
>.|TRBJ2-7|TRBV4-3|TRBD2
TGCGCCAGCAGCCAAGAAGGACTAGCGGGGGAGCAGTACTTC
CASSQEGLAGEQYF
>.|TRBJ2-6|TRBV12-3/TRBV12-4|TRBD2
TGTGCCAGCAGTTTGAGGCGGGGGTCTGGGGCCAACGTCCTGACTTTC
CASSLRRGSGANVLTF
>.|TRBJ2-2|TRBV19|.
TGTGCCAGTAGTATTAACAGAAACACCGGGGAGCTGTTTTTT
CASSINRNTGELFF
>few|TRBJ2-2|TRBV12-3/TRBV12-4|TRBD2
TGTGCCAGCAGTTCCCGGACTAGCGGAAACACCGGGGAGCTGTTTTTT
CASSSRTSGNTGELFF
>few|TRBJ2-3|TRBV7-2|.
TGTGCCAGCAGCTTAGACCCACGACGGACAGATACGCAGTATTTT
CASSLDPRRTDTQYF